The rows below give T cell receptor beta chains drawn from one sample of a study of blood T cell repertoires in COVID-19. The table came from immunoSEQ multiplex PCR; TCRdb's copy has only in-frame clones and leaves some out. This sample has roughly 300,000 clones; 80% to 85% occur once, and the top ten carry roughly 2.9%. The sequencing input was peripheral blood. These receptors came from a woman aged 60 to 75 with active or convalescent COVID-19. CDR3s include the opening cysteine and the closing phenylalanine or tryptophan. D genes are given only for firm matches. Expanded clones get a size class; other rows say once, few or many, or leave the size out.

J gene: TRBJ1-2; clone size: few; D gene: TRBD1; V gene: TRBV7-3; CDR3 protein: CASSSNPTGPNYGYTF; CDR3 DNA: TGTGCCAGCAGCTCCAACCCGACAGGGCCTAACTATGGCTACACCTTC
J gene: TRBJ1-2; clone size: once; D gene: TRBD1; V gene: TRBV6-5; CDR3 protein: CASSNRQGTIYGYTF; CDR3 DNA: TGTGCCAGCAGTAATCGACAGGGGACAATCTATGGCTACACCTTC
J gene: TRBJ1-2; clone size: -; D gene: TRBD1; V gene: TRBV3-1/TRBV3-2; CDR3 protein: CASSQESGGEGYGYTF; CDR3 DNA: TGTGCCAGCAGCCAAGAATCAGGGGGCGAGGGGTATGGCTACACCTTC
J gene: TRBJ2-5; clone size: -; D gene: -; V gene: TRBV10-3; CDR3 protein: CAIRGDTQETQYF; CDR3 DNA: TGTGCCATCAGAGGGGATACCCAAGAGACCCAGTACTTC
J gene: TRBJ1-5; clone size: -; D gene: -; V gene: TRBV2; CDR3 protein: CASSVEGAGDQPQHF; CDR3 DNA: TGTGCCAGCAGTGTCGAGGGCGCAGGTGATCAGCCCCAGCATTTT
J gene: TRBJ2-3; clone size: -; D gene: TRBD1; V gene: TRBV9; CDR3 protein: CASSVGQGASWSDTQYF; CDR3 DNA: TGTGCCAGCAGCGTGGGACAGGGGGCGTCATGGTCAGATACGCAGTATTTT
J gene: TRBJ2-1; clone size: -; D gene: TRBD2; V gene: TRBV9; CDR3 protein: CASSVIAGAPYNEQFF; CDR3 DNA: TGTGCCAGCAGCGTCATAGCGGGGGCCCCCTACAATGAGCAGTTCTTC
J gene: TRBJ2-3; clone size: -; D gene: TRBD1; V gene: TRBV19; CDR3 protein: CASSGTGGRSTQYF; CDR3 DNA: TGTGCCAGTAGCGGGACAGGGGGCAGGAGTACGCAGTATTTT
J gene: TRBJ1-6; clone size: -; D gene: -; V gene: TRBV4-1; CDR3 protein: CASSQDQRGLGLFSPLHF; CDR3 DNA: TGCGCCAGCAGCCAAGATCAGCGGGGACTGGGCCTGTTTTCACCCCTCCACTTT
J gene: TRBJ2-5; clone size: -; D gene: -; V gene: TRBV12-3/TRBV12-4; CDR3 protein: CASSWTEKETQYF; CDR3 DNA: TGTGCCAGCAGCTGGACAGAAAAAGAGACCCAGTACTTC
J gene: TRBJ2-7; clone size: -; D gene: TRBD2; V gene: TRBV4-2; CDR3 protein: CASSQDGASGGIPYF; CDR3 DNA: TGTGCCAGCAGCCAAGACGGGGCTAGCGGGGGGATCCCGTACTTC
J gene: TRBJ1-5; clone size: -; D gene: -; V gene: TRBV29-1; CDR3 protein: CSVVLAGGQPQHF; CDR3 DNA: TGCAGCGTTGTTCTCGCGGGGGGTCAGCCCCAGCATTTT
J gene: TRBJ1-1; clone size: few; D gene: -; V gene: TRBV9; CDR3 protein: CASTPVGGTEAFF; CDR3 DNA: TGTGCCAGCACCCCGGTAGGGGGCACTGAAGCTTTCTTT
J gene: TRBJ1-1; clone size: -; D gene: -; V gene: TRBV7-2; CDR3 protein: CASRPAGGRVYTEAFF; CDR3 DNA: TGTGCCAGCAGACCCGCCGGGGGGCGCGTGTACACTGAAGCTTTCTTT
J gene: TRBJ2-2; clone size: -; D gene: -; V gene: TRBV5-5; CDR3 protein: CASSLVPGNTGELFF; CDR3 DNA: TGTGCCAGCAGCTTGGTCCCAGGCAACACCGGGGAGCTGTTTTTT
J gene: TRBJ2-3; clone size: -; D gene: TRBD2; V gene: TRBV7-9; CDR3 protein: CASSDGLAGMLDTQYF; CDR3 DNA: TGTGCCAGCAGCGACGGACTAGCGGGGATGCTGGATACGCAGTATTTT
J gene: TRBJ2-3; clone size: -; D gene: TRBD2; V gene: TRBV9; CDR3 protein: CASSVGPAGVSTDTQYF; CDR3 DNA: TGTGCCAGCAGCGTGGGCCCAGCGGGGGTGAGTACAGATACGCAGTATTTT
J gene: TRBJ1-4; clone size: -; D gene: -; V gene: TRBV5-8; CDR3 protein: CASSYGVGATNEKLFF; CDR3 DNA: TGTGCCAGCAGCTATGGCGTGGGAGCAACTAATGAAAAACTGTTTTTT
J gene: TRBJ1-2; clone size: once; D gene: TRBD1; V gene: TRBV19; CDR3 protein: CATEQGNNYGYTF; CDR3 DNA: TGTGCCACGGAACAGGGGAATAACTATGGCTACACCTTC
J gene: TRBJ2-7; clone size: -; D gene: -; V gene: TRBV4-1; CDR3 protein: CASSHPPRGRHYEQYF; CDR3 DNA: TGCGCCAGCAGCCATCCCCCCCGGGGTCGTCACTACGAGCAGTACTTC
J gene: TRBJ2-2; clone size: once; D gene: TRBD1; V gene: TRBV5-1; CDR3 protein: CASSIFGTVVNTGELFF; CDR3 DNA: TGCGCCAGCAGCATATTCGGGACAGTGGTGAACACCGGGGAGCTGTTTTTT
J gene: TRBJ1-4; clone size: few; D gene: TRBD1; V gene: TRBV25-1; CDR3 protein: CASSEYSTGGNEKLFF; CDR3 DNA: TGTGCCAGCAGTGAATACTCGACAGGGGGTAACGAAAAACTGTTTTTT